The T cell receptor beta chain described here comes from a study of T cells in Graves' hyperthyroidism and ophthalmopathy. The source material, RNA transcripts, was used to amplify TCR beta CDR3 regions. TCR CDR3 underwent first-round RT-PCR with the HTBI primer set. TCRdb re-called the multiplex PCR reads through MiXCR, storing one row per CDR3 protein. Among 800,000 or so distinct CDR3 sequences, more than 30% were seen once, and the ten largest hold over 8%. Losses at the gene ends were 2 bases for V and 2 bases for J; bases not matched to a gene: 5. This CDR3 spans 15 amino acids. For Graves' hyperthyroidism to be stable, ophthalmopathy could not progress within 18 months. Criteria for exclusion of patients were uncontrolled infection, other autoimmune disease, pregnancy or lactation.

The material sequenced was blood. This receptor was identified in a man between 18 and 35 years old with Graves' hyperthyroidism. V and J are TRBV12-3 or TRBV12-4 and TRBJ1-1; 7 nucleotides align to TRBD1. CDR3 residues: CASSLKTGFNTEAFF. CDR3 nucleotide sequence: TGTGCCAGCAGTTTAAAGACAGGGTTCAACACTGAAGCTTTCTTT.